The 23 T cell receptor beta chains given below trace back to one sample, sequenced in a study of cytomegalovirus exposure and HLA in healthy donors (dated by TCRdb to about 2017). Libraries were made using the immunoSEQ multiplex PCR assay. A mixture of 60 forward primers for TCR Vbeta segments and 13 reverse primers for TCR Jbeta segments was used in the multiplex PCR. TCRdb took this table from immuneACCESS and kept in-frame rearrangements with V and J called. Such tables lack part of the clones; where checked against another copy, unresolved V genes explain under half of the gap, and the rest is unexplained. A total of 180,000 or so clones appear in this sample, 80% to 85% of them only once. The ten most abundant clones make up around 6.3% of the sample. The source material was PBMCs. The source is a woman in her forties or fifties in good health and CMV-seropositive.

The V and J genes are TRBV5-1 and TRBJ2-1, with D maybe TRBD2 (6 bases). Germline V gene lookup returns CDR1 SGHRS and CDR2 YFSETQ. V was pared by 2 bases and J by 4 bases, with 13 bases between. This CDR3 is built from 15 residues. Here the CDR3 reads CASSFNSGGYNEQFF. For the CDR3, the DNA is TGCGCCAGCAGCTTCAACAGCGGAGGGTACAATGAGCAGTTCTTC.

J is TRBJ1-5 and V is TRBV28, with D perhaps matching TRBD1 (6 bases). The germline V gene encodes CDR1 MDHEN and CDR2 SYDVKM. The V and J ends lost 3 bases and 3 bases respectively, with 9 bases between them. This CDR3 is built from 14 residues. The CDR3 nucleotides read TGTGCCAGCAGTTTCGGACAGATCAATCAGCCCCAGCATTTT. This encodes CASSFGQINQPQHF.

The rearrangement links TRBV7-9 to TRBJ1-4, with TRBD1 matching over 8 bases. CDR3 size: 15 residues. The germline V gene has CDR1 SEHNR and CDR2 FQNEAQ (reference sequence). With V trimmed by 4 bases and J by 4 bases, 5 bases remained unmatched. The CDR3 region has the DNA TGTGCCAGCAGCTCGGGACAGGTGTTTAATGAAAAACTGTTTTTT. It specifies CASSSGQVFNEKLFF.

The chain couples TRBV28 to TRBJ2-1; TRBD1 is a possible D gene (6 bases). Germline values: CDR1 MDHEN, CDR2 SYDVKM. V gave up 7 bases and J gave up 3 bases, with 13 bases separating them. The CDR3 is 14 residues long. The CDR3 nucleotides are TGTGCCAGCACCCTACCGACAGGCTACAATGAGCAGTTCTTC. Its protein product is CASTLPTGYNEQFF.

The CDR3 sequence: CASSEAGLAGTDTQYF. The DNA of the CDR3 is TGTGCCAGCAGTGAAGCCGGACTAGCGGGCACAGATACGCAGTATTTT. V usage is TRBV6-1 and J usage is TRBJ2-3, with 10 bases lining up with TRBD2. J gave up 1 base and V 0 bases, and 1 base lay outside the gene matches. CDR3 length: 16 residues. CDR1 and CDR2 from the germline V gene are MNHNS and SASEGT.

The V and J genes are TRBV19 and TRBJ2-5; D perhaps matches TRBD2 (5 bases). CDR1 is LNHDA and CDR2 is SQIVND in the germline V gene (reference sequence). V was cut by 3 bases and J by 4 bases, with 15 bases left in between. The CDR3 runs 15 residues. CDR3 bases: TGTGCCAGTAGTATGACGGGAACCGCCGGAGAGACCCAGTACTTC. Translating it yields CASSMTGTAGETQYF.

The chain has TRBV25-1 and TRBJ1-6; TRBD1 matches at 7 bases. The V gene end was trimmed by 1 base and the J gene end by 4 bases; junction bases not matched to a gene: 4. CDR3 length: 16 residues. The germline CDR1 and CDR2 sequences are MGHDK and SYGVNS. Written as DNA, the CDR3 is TGTGCCAGCAGTGAATCCGGGACAGCATATAATTCACCCCTCCACTTT. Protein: CASSESGTAYNSPLHF.

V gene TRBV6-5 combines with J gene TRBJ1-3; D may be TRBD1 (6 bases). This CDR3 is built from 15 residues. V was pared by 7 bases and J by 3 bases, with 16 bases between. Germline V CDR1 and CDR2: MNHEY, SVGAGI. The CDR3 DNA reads TGTGCCAGCAAACGGGGGGGGCAGGGTGGAAACACCATATATTTT. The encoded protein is CASKRGGQGGNTIYF.

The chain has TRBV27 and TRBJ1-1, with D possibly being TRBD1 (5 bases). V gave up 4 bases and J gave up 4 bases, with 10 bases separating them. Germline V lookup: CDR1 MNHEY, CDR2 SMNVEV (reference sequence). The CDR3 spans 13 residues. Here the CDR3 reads CASSWEGRTEAFF. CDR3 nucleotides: TGTGCCAGCAGTTGGGAGGGGCGCACTGAAGCTTTCTTT.

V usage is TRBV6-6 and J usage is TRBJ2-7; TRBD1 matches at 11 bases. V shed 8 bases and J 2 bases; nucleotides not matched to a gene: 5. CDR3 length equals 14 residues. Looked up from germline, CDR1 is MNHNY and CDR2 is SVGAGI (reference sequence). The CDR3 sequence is CASAGTGGTYEQYF. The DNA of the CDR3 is TGTGCCAGCGCCGGGACAGGGGGGACCTACGAGCAGTACTTC.

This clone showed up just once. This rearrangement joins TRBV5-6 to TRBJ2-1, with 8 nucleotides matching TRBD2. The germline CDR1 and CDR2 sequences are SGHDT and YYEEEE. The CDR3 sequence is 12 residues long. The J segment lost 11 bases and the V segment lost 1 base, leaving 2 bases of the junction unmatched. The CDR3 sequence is CASSLQREQQFF. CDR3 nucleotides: TGTGCCAGCAGCTTGCAGCGGGAGCAGCAGTTCTTC.

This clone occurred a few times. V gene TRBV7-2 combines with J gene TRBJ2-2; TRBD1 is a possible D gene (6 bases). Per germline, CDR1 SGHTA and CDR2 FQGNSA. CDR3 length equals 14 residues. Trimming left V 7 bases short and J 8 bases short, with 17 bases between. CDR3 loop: CASTPHPGTGELFF. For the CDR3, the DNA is TGTGCCAGCACCCCCCATCCCGGGACAGGGGAGCTGTTTTTT.

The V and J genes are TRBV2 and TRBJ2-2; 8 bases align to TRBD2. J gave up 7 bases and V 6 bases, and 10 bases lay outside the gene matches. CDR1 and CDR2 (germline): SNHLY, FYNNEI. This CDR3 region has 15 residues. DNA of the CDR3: TGTGCCAGCAGAAGTTCTAGCGGGCTGGGCGGGGAGCTGTTTTTT. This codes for CASRSSSGLGGELFF.

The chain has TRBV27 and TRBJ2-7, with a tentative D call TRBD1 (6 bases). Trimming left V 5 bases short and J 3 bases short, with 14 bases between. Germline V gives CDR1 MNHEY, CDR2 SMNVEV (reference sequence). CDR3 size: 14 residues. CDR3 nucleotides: TGTGCCAGCAGTCTAAGGGACACTTACTACGAGCAGTACTTC. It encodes CASSLRDTYYEQYF.

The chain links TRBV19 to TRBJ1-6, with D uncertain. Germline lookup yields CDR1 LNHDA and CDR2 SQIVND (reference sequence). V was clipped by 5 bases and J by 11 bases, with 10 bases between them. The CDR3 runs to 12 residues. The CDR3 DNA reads TGTGCCAGTAGTCCGGGTAGGACACCCCTCCACTTT. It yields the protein CASSPGRTPLHF.

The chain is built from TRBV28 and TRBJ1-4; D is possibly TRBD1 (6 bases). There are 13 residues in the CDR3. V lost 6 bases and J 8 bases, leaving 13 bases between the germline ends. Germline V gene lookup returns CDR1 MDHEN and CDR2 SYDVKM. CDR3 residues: CASRMGGGEKLFF. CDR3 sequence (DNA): TGTGCCAGCAGGATGGGGGGGGGCGAAAAACTGTTTTTT. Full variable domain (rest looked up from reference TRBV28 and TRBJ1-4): DVKVTQSSRYLVKRTGEKVFLECVQDMDHENMFWYRQDPGLGLRLIYFSYDVKMKEKGDIPEGYSVSREKKERFSLILESASTNQTSMYLCASRMGGGEKLFFGSGTQLSVL.

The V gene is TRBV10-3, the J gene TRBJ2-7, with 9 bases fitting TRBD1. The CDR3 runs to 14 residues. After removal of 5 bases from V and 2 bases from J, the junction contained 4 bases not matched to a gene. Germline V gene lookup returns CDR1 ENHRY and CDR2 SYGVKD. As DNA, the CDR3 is TGTGCCATCAGTTACGGGACAGGGACCTACGAGCAGTACTTC. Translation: CAISYGTGTYEQYF.

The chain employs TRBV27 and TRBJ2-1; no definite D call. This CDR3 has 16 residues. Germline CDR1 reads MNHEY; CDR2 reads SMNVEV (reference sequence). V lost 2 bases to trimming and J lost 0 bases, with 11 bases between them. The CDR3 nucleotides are TGTGCCAGCAGTTTAGATTTTGAGAGCTCCTACAATGAGCAGTTCTTC. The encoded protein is CASSLDFESSYNEQFF.

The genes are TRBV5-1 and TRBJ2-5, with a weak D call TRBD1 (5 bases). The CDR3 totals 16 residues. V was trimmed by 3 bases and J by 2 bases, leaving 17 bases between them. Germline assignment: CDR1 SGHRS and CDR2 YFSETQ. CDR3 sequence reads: CASSSGRQSTQETQYF. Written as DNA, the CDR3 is TGCGCCAGCAGCTCAGGAAGACAGTCGACTCAAGAGACCCAGTACTTC.

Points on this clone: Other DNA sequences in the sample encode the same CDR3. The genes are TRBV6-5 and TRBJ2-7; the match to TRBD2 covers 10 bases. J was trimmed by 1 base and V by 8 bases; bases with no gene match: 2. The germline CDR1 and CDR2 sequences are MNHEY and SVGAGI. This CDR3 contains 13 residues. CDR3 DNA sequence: TGTGCCAGCCATAGCGGGGGGTCCTACGAGCAGTACTTC. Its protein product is CASHSGGSYEQYF.

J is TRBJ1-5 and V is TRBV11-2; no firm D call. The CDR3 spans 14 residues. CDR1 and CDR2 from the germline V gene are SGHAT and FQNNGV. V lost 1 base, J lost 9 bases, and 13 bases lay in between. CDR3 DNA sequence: TGTGCCAGCAGCTTAGGGCGGGCGGGCGGGCCCCAGCATTTT. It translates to CASSLGRAGGPQHF.

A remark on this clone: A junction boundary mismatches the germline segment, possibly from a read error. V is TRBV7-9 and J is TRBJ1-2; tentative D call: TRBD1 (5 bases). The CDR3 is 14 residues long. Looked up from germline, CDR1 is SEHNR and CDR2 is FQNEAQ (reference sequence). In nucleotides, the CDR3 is TGTTCCAGCAGCCCCTCGGGGGGGGACTATGGCTACACCTTC. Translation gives CSSSPSGGDYGYTF.

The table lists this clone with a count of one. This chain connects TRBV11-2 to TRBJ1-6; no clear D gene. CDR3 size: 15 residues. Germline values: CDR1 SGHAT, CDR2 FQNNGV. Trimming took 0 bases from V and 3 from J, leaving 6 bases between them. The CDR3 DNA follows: TGTGCCAGCAGCTTAGAGCAGTACTATAATTCACCCCTCCACTTT. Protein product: CASSLEQYYNSPLHF.